This T cell receptor beta chain was retrieved from a study of blood T cell repertoires in COVID-19. Study at large: The samples span acute and convalescent COVID-19 from the United States, Italy and Spain. From T cells, B-cell-depleted T cells, or PBMCs came the material, which was cDNA or gDNA.

CDR1 SGHTS and CDR2 YDEGEE come from the germline V gene. CDR3 length: 17 residues. V lost 0 bases to trimming and J lost 5 bases, with 21 bases between them. Profiled with immunoSEQ multiplex PCR; TCRdb holds only in-frame clones, not every one. The repertoire has 350,000 to 450,000 clones, less than 85% of them found once; the top ten carry around 3.4%. The sample was peripheral blood. This TCR was recovered from a woman aged 18-29 years with acute or convalescent COVID-19. This rearrangement joins TRBV5-8 to TRBJ2-7; the D gene is possibly TRBD1 (7 bases). The CDR3, as DNA: TGTGCCAGCAGCTTGGTGGGACTGACAGGGAGTTATGACGAGCAGTACTTC. Translating it yields CASSLVGLTGSYDEQYF. The full variable domain, completed using reference TRBV5-8 and TRBJ2-7, is EAGVTQSPTHLIKTRGQQATLRCSPISGHTSVYWYQQALGLGLQFLLWYDEGEERNRGNFPPRFSGRQFPNYSSELNVNALELEDSALYLCASSLVGLTGSYDEQYFGPGTRLTVT.